This T cell receptor beta chain was identified in a study of blood T cell repertoires in COVID-19. About the study: The origin of the acute and convalescent COVID-19 samples was the United States, Italy and Spain. T cells, B-cell-depleted T cells, or PBMCs supplied cDNA or gDNA.

This CDR3 has 15 amino acids. Germline CDR1 reads SGHNT; CDR2 reads YYREEE (reference sequence). The V end was cut by 0 bases, the J end by 3 bases, with 11 bases between. Under the authors' procedure: Estimated nucleated cell counts came from reference gene primer amplification. The protocol was immunoSEQ multiplex PCR, while the TCRdb copy is restricted to in-frame clones and leaves out a portion. V and J calls and clone size come straight from that table; D and trimming were deduced from the DNA. The profile shows around 20,000 clones, less than 90% of them singletons. The receptor comes from a man between 40 and 49 years old with acute or convalescent COVID-19. The chain employs TRBV5-4 and TRBJ2-3; D is uncertain. The sample consisted of peripheral blood. The CDR3 DNA follows: TGTGCCAGCAGCTTGGCAACACACCGTACAGATACGCAGTATTTT. Amino acids: CASSLATHRTDTQYF.